The clone carrying this TCR beta chain occurred a few times. The data stem from a study of T cells in Graves' hyperthyroidism and ophthalmopathy. It was RNA transcripts that yielded the amplified TCR beta CDR3 regions. First-round RT-PCR targeting the TCR CDR3 was performed with the HTBI primer set. TCRdb called the multiplex PCR reads again in MiXCR, with one record for every CDR3 protein. The sample comprises some 720,000 distinct CDR3 sequences, 16% of which are singletons, and around 7.7% rests with the top ten. V gave up 2 bases and J gave up 6 bases, with 11 bases separating them. Germline CDR1 reads WNHNN; CDR2 reads SYGVQD (reference sequence). There are 13 residues in the CDR3.

This chain uses TRBV10-1 with TRBJ2-7; the D gene is possibly TRBD2 (6 bases). The sample comprised blood. The receptor was isolated from a man younger than 35 with Graves' hyperthyroidism. The CDR3 sequence: CASSEGGSGEQYF. CDR3 DNA sequence: TGCGCCAGCAGTGAGGGGGGGAGCGGCGAGCAGTACTTC.